Following are 19 T cell receptor beta chains from one sample sequenced in a study of graft-versus-host responses after intestinal transplantation. Method: immunoSEQ multiplex PCR; TCRdb's copy keeps in-frame clones and lacks some. The data show roughly 120,000 clones, 90% seen once. No antigen is known for these receptors. The source material was unstimulated CD4+ T cells sorted from spleen or lymph node cells, sampled before intestinal transplant. Receptor source: a human donor who received an intestinal transplant.

CDR3 protein: CASSILGQPQETQYF. The CDR3, as DNA: TGTGCCAGTAGTATCCTCGGACAGCCACAAGAGACCCAGTACTTC. The chain recombines TRBV19 with TRBJ2-5; possibly TRBD1 for D (6 bases). Germline V gene lookup returns CDR1 LNHDA and CDR2 SQIVND (reference sequence). This CDR3 is built from 15 residues. V was clipped by 3 bases and J by 2 bases, with 13 bases between them.

The chain employs TRBV7-8 and TRBJ2-1; 10 bases match TRBD2. Germline assignment: CDR1 SGHVS and CDR2 FQNEAQ. The V gene end was trimmed by 6 bases and the J gene end by 5 bases; junction bases not matched to a gene: 13. The CDR3 runs 17 residues. Written as DNA, the CDR3 is TGTGCCAGCAGTCGAGGACTAGCGGCATTTAAGAACAATGAGCAGTTCTTC. Protein sequence: CASSRGLAAFKNNEQFF.

This chain joins TRBV7-9 and TRBJ2-1; tentatively, D is TRBD1 (6 bases). Germline CDR1 and CDR2: SEHNR and FQNEAQ (reference sequence). Between the trimmed V and J ends, which lost 2 bases and 8 bases, there was a span of 16 bases. The CDR3 sequence is 15 residues long. DNA for the CDR3: TGTGCCAGCAGCTTAAGACAGGTGGTATCTGATGAGCAGTTCTTC. Translating it yields CASSLRQVVSDEQFF. Full variable domain (missing parts from reference TRBV7-9 and TRBJ2-1): DTGVSQNPRHKITKRGQNVTFRCDPISEHNRLYWYRQTLGQGPEFLTYFQNEAQLEKSRLLSDRFSAERPKGSFSTLEIQRTEQGDSAMYLCASSLRQVVSDEQFFGPGTRLTVL.

This clone occurred once. J is TRBJ2-7 and V is TRBV7-2; a possible D gene is TRBD2 (5 bases). The V gene's germline CDR1 is SGHTA and CDR2 FQGNSA. The germline V and J ends were trimmed by 3 bases and 1 base, with 10 bases remaining between them. CDR3 size: 14 residues. CDR3 protein: CASSFGRTSYEQYF. The DNA of the CDR3 is TGTGCCAGCAGCTTCGGGCGGACTTCCTACGAGCAGTACTTC.

V is TRBV7-9 and J is TRBJ2-3; possible D gene TRBD1, 5 bases. Germline V lookup: CDR1 SEHNR, CDR2 FQNEAQ (reference sequence). Trimming removed 5 bases at V and 4 bases at J, with 19 bases between. The CDR3 loop spans 16 amino acids. CDR3 loop: CASSRRLQGRADTQYF. DNA for the CDR3: TGTGCCAGCAGCCGCCGTCTCCAGGGTAGGGCAGATACGCAGTATTTT. The full variable domain, in which reference TRBV7-9 and TRBJ2-3 provide the parts outside the CDR3, is DTGVSQNPRHKITKRGQNVTFRCDPISEHNRLYWYRQTLGQGPEFLTYFQNEAQLEKSRLLSDRFSAERPKGSFSTLEIQRTEQGDSAMYLCASSRRLQGRADTQYFGPGTRLTVL.

The chain recombines TRBV5-1 with TRBJ1-1, with a tentative D call TRBD1 (6 bases). Germline values: CDR1 SGHRS, CDR2 YFSETQ. With 3 bases removed from V and 0 bases from J, the gap between germline ends came to 12 bases. This CDR3 region has 15 residues. The CDR3: CASSSDSRVNTEAFF. The CDR3 nucleotides read TGCGCCAGCAGCTCGGACAGCCGGGTGAACACTGAAGCTTTCTTT.

The chain combines TRBV11-2 with TRBJ1-1; D is perhaps TRBD1 (6 bases). V lost 0 bases to trimming and J lost 8 bases, with 13 bases between them. Germline values: CDR1 SGHAT, CDR2 FQNNGV. The CDR3 covers 14 residues. In DNA form, the CDR3 reads TGTGCCAGCAGCTTAGAGGGGGGGCGTATCGAAGCTTTCTTT. It translates to CASSLEGGRIEAFF.

CDR3 in amino acids: CASSLVRTGGEGYTF. CDR3 nucleotides: TGCGCCAGCAGCTTGGTACGGACAGGGGGCGAGGGCTACACCTTC. The V gene is TRBV5-1, the J gene TRBJ1-2; TRBD1 agrees at 11 bases. V gave up 0 bases and J gave up 8 bases; unmatched junction bases: 6. Germline V gene lookup returns CDR1 SGHRS and CDR2 YFSETQ. The length of the CDR3 is 15 residues.

The chain joins TRBV5-1 to TRBJ2-1, with 12 bases identical to TRBD2. V dropped 2 bases and J dropped 7; count of bases not matched to a gene: 10. Germline V gene sequence: CDR1 SGHRS, CDR2 YFSETQ. The CDR3 spans 17 residues. CDR3 nucleotide sequence: TGCGCCAGCAGCTTACTAGCGGGAGGCCCCTCTGGTAATGAGCAGTTCTTC. Residues: CASSLLAGGPSGNEQFF.

The chain employs TRBV18 and TRBJ2-7; 9 positions match TRBD1. Germline V gene data show CDR1 as KGHSH and CDR2 as LQKENI. The CDR3 is made up of 14 amino acids. Losses at the gene ends were 2 bases for V and 5 bases for J; bases not matched to a gene: 4. The chain's CDR3 is CASSPGQGFDEQYF. The CDR3 DNA reads as TGTGCCAGCTCACCAGGACAGGGGTTCGACGAGCAGTACTTC.

A single count supports this clone. The chain has TRBV6-5 and TRBJ2-7; 7 nucleotides match TRBD2. CDR1 MNHEY and CDR2 SVGAGI come from the germline V gene. The CDR3 is 14 residues long. V was pared by 7 bases and J by 4 bases, with 10 bases of the junction left unmatched. The CDR3: CASKRDPESYEQYF. The CDR3, as DNA: TGTGCCAGCAAGCGGGACCCCGAAAGTTACGAGCAGTACTTC.

This chain links TRBV7-6 with TRBJ2-1; possible D gene TRBD2, 7 bases. V dropped 5 bases and J dropped 9 bases, with 11 bases sitting between them. The CDR3 has 12 amino acids. Germline-derived CDR1 and CDR2 are SGHVS and FNYEAQ. This chain's CDR3 is CASSPRGGEQFF. CDR3 nucleotide sequence: TGTGCCAGCAGCCCAAGGGGGGGTGAGCAGTTCTTC.

The rearrangement links TRBV28 to TRBJ2-6; no definite D call. V shed 5 bases and J shed 3 bases, with 8 bases lying between them. The CDR3 runs 14 residues. Germline CDR1 and CDR2: MDHEN and SYDVKM. The CDR3 protein is CASSPMFGANVLTF. CDR3 coding DNA: TGTGCCAGCAGTCCAATGTTTGGGGCCAACGTCCTGACTTTC.

Notes on this clone: Other nucleotide sequences in the sample specify the same CDR3. The rearrangement joins TRBV6-5 to TRBJ2-1; TRBD1 aligns across 7 bases. The CDR3 has 15 amino acids. Germline V gene lookup returns CDR1 MNHEY and CDR2 SVGAGI. V lost 5 bases, J lost 0 bases, and 4 bases stayed unmatched. The CDR3 region is CASSPDRSSYNEQFF. DNA for the CDR3: TGTGCCAGCAGTCCGGACAGGAGCTCCTACAATGAGCAGTTCTTC.

This clone was picked up a small number of times. The V and J genes are TRBV9 and TRBJ2-1; 14 nucleotides agree with TRBD2. CDR3 length: 13 residues. The ends lost 8 bases at V and 9 bases at J; junction bases unmatched: 4. Germline CDR1 is SGDLS and CDR2 is YYNGEE. DNA of the CDR3: TGTGCCAGTGGGACTAGCGGGAGTGGTGAGCAGTTCTTC. Translation: CASGTSGSGEQFF. Supplemented by reference TRBV9 and TRBJ2-1, the full variable domain reads DSGVTQTPKHLITATGQRVTLRCSPRSGDLSVYWYQQSLDQGLQFLIQYYNGEERAKGNILERFSAQQFPDLHSELNLSSLELGDSALYFCASGTSGSGEQFFGPGTRLTVL.

V and J are TRBV7-7 and TRBJ2-7; 14 bases match TRBD2. The CDR3 contains 14 residues. Trimming removed 5 bases from V and 6 bases from J; junction bases left unmatched: 3. Germline V CDR1 and CDR2: SSHAT, FNYEAQ (reference sequence). In DNA form, the CDR3 reads TGTGCCAGCAGCACAGGACTAGCGGGAGGCGAGCAGTACTTC. Translation: CASSTGLAGGEQYF. The variable domain in full, with the rest retrieved from reference TRBV7-7 and TRBJ2-7, is GAGVSQSPRYKVTKRGQDVTLRCDPISSHATLYWYQQALGQGPEFLTYFNYEAQPDKSGLPSDRFSAERPEGSISTLTIQRTEQRDSAMYRCASSTGLAGGEQYFGPGTRLTVT.

The J gene is TRBJ2-1, the V gene TRBV9; 8 positions match TRBD2. The V gene's germline CDR1 is SGDLS and CDR2 YYNGEE. There are 16 residues in the CDR3. V gave up 0 bases and J gave up 2 bases; unmatched junction bases: 4. In DNA, the CDR3 is TGTGCCAGCAGCGTAGCCGTACTAGCGGCCTACAATGAGCAGTTCTTC. Translation gives CASSVAVLAAYNEQFF.

The V and J genes are TRBV11-3 and TRBJ2-1; 7 nucleotides align to TRBD2. The CDR3 consists of 17 residues. Germline V gene data show CDR1 as SGHNT and CDR2 as YENEEA. The V segment lost 5 bases and the J segment 7 bases; nucleotides outside the gene matches: 17. The CDR3 DNA is TGTGCCAGCAGCCCGCCCACAGCGGGATGGGGTCGGAATGAGCAGTTCTTC. This sequence encodes CASSPPTAGWGRNEQFF.

The chain combines TRBV29-1 with TRBJ2-7; 11 bases align to TRBD1. The germline V gene encodes CDR1 SQVTM and CDR2 ANQGSEA. The CDR3 runs to 14 residues. Germline trimming cut 5 bases from V and 3 bases from J; bases unmatched to any gene: 6. This chain's CDR3 is CSVLSGTGGYEQYF. In DNA, the CDR3 is TGCAGCGTTCTCTCCGGGACAGGGGGCTACGAGCAGTACTTC.